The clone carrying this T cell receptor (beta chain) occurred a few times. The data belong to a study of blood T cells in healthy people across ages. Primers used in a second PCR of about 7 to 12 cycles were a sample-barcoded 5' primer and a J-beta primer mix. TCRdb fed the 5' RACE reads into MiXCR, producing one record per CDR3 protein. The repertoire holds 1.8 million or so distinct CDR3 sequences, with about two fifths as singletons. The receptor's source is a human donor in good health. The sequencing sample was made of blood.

In DNA, the CDR3 is TGTGCCAGCAGCAGCGACAGGATTAACTATGGCTACACCTTC. It encodes CASSSDRINYGYTF. J is TRBJ1-2 and V is TRBV11-1; TRBD1 is a possible D gene (6 bases). The CDR3 has 14 residues. CDR1 SGHAT and CDR2 FQDESV come from the germline V gene (reference sequence). V gave up 5 bases and J gave up 1 base, with 11 bases separating them.